This T cell receptor (beta chain) was recovered during a study of blood T cell repertoires in COVID-19. Study details: Specimens from acute and convalescent COVID-19 originated in the United States, Italy and Spain. T cells, B-cell-depleted T cells, or PBMCs provided the cDNA or gDNA that served as material.

Authors' data handling: Reference gene primer amplification yielded estimated nucleated cell counts. Libraries were prepared by immunoSEQ multiplex PCR; TCRdb keeps only in-frame clonotypes and omits some of them. V and J calls and clone size are given by that table; D and trimming were obtained from the DNA. The repertoire consists of a few hundred thousand clones, with approximately 90% occurring once and the leading ten covering about 2%. The CDR3 contains 16 residues. V gave up 6 bases and J gave up 3 bases, with 19 bases separating them. Germline V gene data show CDR1 as SGHVS and CDR2 as FNYEAQ.

The sample comprised peripheral blood. This TCR came from a man aged 18 to 29 with active or convalescent COVID-19. V gene TRBV7-6 combines with J gene TRBJ2-3, with D possibly TRBD2 on 6 matching bases. The CDR3 sequence is CASRILTPRGTDTQYF. The DNA for the CDR3 is TGTGCCAGCAGGATTCTGACTCCCCGGGGGACAGATACGCAGTATTTT.